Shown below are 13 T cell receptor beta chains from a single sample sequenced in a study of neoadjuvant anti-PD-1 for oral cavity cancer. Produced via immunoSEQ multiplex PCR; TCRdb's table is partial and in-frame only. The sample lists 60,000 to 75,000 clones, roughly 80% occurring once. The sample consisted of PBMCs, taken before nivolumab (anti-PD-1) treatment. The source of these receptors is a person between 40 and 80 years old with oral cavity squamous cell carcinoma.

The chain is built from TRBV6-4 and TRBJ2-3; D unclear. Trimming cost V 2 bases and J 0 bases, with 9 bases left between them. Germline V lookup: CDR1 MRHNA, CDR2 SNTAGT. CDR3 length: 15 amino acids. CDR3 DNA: TGTGCCAGCAGTGACGTAGCTGGTAGCACAGATACGCAGTATTTT. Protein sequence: CASSDVAGSTDTQYF.

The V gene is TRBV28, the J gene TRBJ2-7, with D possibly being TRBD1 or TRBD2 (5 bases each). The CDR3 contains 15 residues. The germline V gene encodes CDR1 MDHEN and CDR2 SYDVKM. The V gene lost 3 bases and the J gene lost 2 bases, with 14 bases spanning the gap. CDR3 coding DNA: TGTGCCAGCAGTTTTCTCGGGCAGGGAGCCTACGAGCAGTACTTC. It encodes CASSFLGQGAYEQYF.

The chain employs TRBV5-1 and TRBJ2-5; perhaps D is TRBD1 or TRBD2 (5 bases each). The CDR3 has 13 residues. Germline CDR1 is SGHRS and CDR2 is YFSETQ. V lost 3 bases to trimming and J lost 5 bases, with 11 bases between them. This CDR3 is CASSSGSAETQYF. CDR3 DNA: TGCGCCAGCAGCTCAGGGAGTGCGGAGACCCAGTACTTC.

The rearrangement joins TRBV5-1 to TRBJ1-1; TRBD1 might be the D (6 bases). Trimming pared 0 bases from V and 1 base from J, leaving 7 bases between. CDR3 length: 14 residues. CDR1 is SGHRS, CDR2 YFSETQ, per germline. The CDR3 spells CASSLEGQNTEAFF. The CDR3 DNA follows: TGCGCCAGCAGCTTGGAGGGACAGAACACTGAAGCTTTCTTT.

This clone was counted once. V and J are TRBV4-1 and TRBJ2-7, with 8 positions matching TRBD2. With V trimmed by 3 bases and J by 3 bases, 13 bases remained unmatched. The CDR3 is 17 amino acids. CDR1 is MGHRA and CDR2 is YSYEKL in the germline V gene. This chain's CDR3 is CASSHGPGTSQVYEQYF. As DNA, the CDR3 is TGCGCCAGCAGCCATGGTCCCGGGACTAGTCAAGTCTACGAGCAGTACTTC.

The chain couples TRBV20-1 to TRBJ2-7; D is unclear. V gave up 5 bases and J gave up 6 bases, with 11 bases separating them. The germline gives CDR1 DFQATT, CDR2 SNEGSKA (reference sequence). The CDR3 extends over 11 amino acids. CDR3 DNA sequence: TGCAGTGCTGTGGGCCTCAGCGAGCAGTACTTC. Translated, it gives CSAVGLSEQYF.

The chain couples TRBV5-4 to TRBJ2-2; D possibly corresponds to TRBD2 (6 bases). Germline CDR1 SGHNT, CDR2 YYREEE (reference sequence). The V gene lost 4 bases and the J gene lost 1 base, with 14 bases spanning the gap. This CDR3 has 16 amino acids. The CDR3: CASSQYGGWNTGELFF. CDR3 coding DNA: TGTGCCAGCAGCCAGTATGGGGGGTGGAACACCGGGGAGCTGTTTTTT.

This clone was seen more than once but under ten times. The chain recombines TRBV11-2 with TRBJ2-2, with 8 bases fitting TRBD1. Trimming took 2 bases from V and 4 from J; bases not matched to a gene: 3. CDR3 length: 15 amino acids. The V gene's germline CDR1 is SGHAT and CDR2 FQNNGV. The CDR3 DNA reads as TGTGCCAGCAGCTTACAGGGGGCAGGCACCGGGGAGCTGTTTTTT. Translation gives CASSLQGAGTGELFF.

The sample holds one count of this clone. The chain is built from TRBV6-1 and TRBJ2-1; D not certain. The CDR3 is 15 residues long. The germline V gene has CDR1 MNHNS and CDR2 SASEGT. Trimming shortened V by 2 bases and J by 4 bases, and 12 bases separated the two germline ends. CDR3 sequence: CASSETPQGYNEQFF. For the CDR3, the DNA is TGTGCCAGCAGTGAAACCCCTCAAGGGTACAATGAGCAGTTCTTC.

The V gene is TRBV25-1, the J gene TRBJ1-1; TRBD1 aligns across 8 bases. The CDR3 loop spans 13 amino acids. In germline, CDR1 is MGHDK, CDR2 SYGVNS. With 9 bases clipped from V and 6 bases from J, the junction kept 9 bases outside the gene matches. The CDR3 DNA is TGTGCCAGTAGCAGGGGGCTGATAGCTGAAGCTTTCTTT. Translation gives CASSRGLIAEAFF.

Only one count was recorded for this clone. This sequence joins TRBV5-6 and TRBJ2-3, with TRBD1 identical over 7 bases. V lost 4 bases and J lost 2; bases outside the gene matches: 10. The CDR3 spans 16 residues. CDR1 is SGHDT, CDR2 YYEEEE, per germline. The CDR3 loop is CASSVATGTATDTQYF. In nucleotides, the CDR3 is TGTGCCAGCAGCGTCGCAACCGGGACAGCCACAGATACGCAGTATTTT.

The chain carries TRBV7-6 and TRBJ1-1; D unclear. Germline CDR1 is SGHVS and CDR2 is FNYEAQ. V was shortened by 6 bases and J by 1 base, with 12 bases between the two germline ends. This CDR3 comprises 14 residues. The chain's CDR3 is CASRAGIQNTEAFF. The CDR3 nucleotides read TGTGCCAGCAGGGCCGGGATACAGAACACTGAAGCTTTCTTT.

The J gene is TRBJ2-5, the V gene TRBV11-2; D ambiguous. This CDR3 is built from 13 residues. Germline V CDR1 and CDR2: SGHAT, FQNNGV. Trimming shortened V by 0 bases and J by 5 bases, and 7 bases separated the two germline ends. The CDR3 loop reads CASSLEGIETQYF. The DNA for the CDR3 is TGTGCCAGCAGCTTAGAGGGGATTGAGACCCAGTACTTC.